The clone carrying this TCR beta chain was observed a single time. The sample holds other DNA sequences that translate to the same CDR3. This entry is derived from a study of cytomegalovirus exposure and HLA in healthy donors. Vbeta (60) and Jbeta (13) primers were used in the PCR. The method was immunoSEQ multiplex PCR; TCRdb's version includes in-frame clones alone and lacks a portion of them. The repertoire holds roughly 200,000 clones, with roughly 85% as singletons. V gave up 0 bases and J gave up 4 bases, with 10 bases separating them. The CDR3 loop spans 15 amino acids. In germline, CDR1 is LGHNA, CDR2 YSLEER.

V gene TRBV4-3 combines with J gene TRBJ1-5; D is perhaps TRBD1 (5 bases). The sequenced sample consisted of PBMCs. The sequence derives from a woman aged 45-60 years in good health and CMV-seronegative. The CDR3 spells CASSQEGGRNQPQHF. CDR3 nucleotides: TGCGCCAGCAGCCAAGAGGGGGGGAGGAATCAGCCCCAGCATTTT.